One sample yielded the 9 T cell receptor beta chains listed below, sequenced in a study of blood T cell repertoires in COVID-19. The method was immunoSEQ multiplex PCR; TCRdb's version includes in-frame clones alone and lacks a portion of them. Of around 130,000 clones listed, about 80% were seen once; the top ten hold approximately 1.6%. Sample: PBMCs or T cells enriched from blood (not recorded which). Receptor source: a woman aged 18 to 35 who had been exposed to COVID-19.

V is TRBV3-1 (or the pseudogene TRBV3-2) and J is TRBJ1-6; possible D gene TRBD1, 6 bases. Germline CDR1 reads LGHDT; CDR2 reads YNNKEL (reference sequence). The ends were cut back, 6 bases at V and 3 bases at J, with 12 bases in the middle. This CDR3 spans 15 amino acids. The CDR3 reads CASRGPGDYNSPLHF. Written as DNA, the CDR3 is TGTGCCAGCAGGGGTCCAGGGGACTATAATTCACCCCTCCACTTT.

There are a few counts of this clone. The chain combines TRBV7-2 with TRBJ2-7; 10 nucleotides align to TRBD2. The CDR3 is made up of 15 amino acids. The V gene end was trimmed by 4 bases and the J gene end by 3 bases; junction bases not matched to a gene: 6. From germline, CDR1 is SGHTA and CDR2 FQGNSA. The chain's CDR3 is CASSSGLAVSYEQYF. In nucleotides, the CDR3 is TGTGCCAGCAGCTCTGGACTAGCGGTAAGCTACGAGCAGTACTTC.

This chain links TRBV11-3 with TRBJ2-2; 10 bases fit TRBD2. CDR1 SGHNT and CDR2 YENEEA come from the germline V gene. The CDR3 runs to 17 residues. V gave up 5 bases and J gave up 3 bases; unmatched junction bases: 9. CDR3 nucleotides: TGTGCCAGCAGCCCTACTCCTAGCGGGAGAGACACCGGGGAGCTGTTTTTT. This codes for CASSPTPSGRDTGELFF.

This chain joins TRBV28 and TRBJ2-7, with 8 bases that match TRBD1. J gave up 7 bases and V 6 bases, and 14 bases lay outside the gene matches. Germline V gene data show CDR1 as MDHEN and CDR2 as SYDVKM. The CDR3 is 15 amino acids. CDR3 sequence: CASRKPGQVFREQYF. Here the CDR3 DNA reads TGTGCCAGCAGGAAACCGGGACAGGTATTTCGGGAGCAGTACTTC.

V and J are TRBV5-1 and TRBJ2-5; D perhaps matches TRBD1 (7 bases). CDR3 size: 18 residues. Germline lookup yields CDR1 SGHRS and CDR2 YFSETQ. Between the trimmed V and J ends, which lost 4 bases and 2 bases, there was a span of 24 bases. The CDR3 spells CASSGGTSLGGLQETQYF. For the CDR3, the DNA is TGCGCCAGCAGCGGCGGGACAAGTTTAGGGGGCTTACAAGAGACCCAGTACTTC.

The chain recombines TRBV28 with TRBJ1-5; 9 nucleotides match TRBD1. The J segment lost 6 bases and the V segment lost 4 bases, leaving 10 bases of the junction unmatched. The germline CDR1 and CDR2 sequences are MDHEN and SYDVKM. This CDR3 has 16 residues. The chain's CDR3 is CASSSRGTGLAQPQHF. CDR3 DNA sequence: TGTGCCAGCAGTTCCCGCGGGACAGGGCTAGCTCAGCCCCAGCATTTT.

The chain combines TRBV4-3 with TRBJ2-5; 8 nucleotides match TRBD2. The CDR3 is 15 residues long. Germline V gene sequence: CDR1 LGHNA, CDR2 YSLEER. Trimming took 5 bases from V and 3 from J; bases not matched to a gene: 8. CDR3 sequence (DNA): TGCGCCAGCAGCTTAACCGGGACTAGTGAAGAGACCCAGTACTTC. It translates to CASSLTGTSEETQYF.

The rearrangement links TRBV7-2 to TRBJ1-1; no reliable D call. The germline V gene has CDR1 SGHTA and CDR2 FQGNSA. The CDR3 has 16 amino acids. The germline V and J ends were trimmed by 3 bases and 1 base, with 15 bases remaining between them. The CDR3 protein is CASSFGPGSGNTEAFF. The CDR3 DNA reads as TGTGCCAGCAGCTTTGGGCCAGGCAGCGGGAACACTGAAGCTTTCTTT.

The V gene is TRBV6-2 or TRBV6-3, the J gene TRBJ2-7, with 8 bases that match TRBD2. The CDR3 loop spans 15 amino acids. The V and J ends lost 5 bases and 2 bases, in that order; junction bases with no gene match: 8. The V gene's germline CDR1 is MNHEY and CDR2 SVGEGT. The CDR3 nucleotides read TGTGCCAGCAGTCCCTCGACTAGCGTGACCTACGAGCAGTACTTC. Translating gives CASSPSTSVTYEQYF.